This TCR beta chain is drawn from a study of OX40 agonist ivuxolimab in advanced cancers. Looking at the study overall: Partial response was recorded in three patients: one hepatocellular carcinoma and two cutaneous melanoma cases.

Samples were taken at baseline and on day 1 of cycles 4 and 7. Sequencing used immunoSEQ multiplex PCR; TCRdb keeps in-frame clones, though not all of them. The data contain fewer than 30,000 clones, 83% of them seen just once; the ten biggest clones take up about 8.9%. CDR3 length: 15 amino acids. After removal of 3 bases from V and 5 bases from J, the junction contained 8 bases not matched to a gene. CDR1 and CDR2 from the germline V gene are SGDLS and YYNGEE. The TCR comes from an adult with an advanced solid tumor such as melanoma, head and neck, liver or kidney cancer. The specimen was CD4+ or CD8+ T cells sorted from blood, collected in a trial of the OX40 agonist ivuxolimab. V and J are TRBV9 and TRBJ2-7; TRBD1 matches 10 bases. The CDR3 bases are TGTGCCAGCAGCGCGTCCGGGACAGGGGTAGACGAGCAGTACTTC. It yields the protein CASSASGTGVDEQYF.